This TCR beta chain was sequenced in a study of beta chain features in type 1 diabetes. Broader study findings: In every one of the four CD4+ subsets, TCRB CDR3s were moderately but significantly shorter in Type 1 diabetes patients. PCR might favor shorter templates, but any such skew would affect patients and controls equally.

The CDR3 spans 16 residues. On average, the one heparinised blood draw given by each donor was roughly 100 mL. A single count supports this clone. What it binds is not known. The sequenced template was cDNA made from the entire isolated RNA. Sequencing was performed with immunoSEQ multiplex PCR; in TCRdb, only in-frame clones are kept and a portion is missing. The sample records 40,000 or so clones, around 50% being singletons. Material: Tregs from blood. This sequence was found in a woman in her late teens or twenties in good health. V usage is TRBV21-1 and J usage is TRBJ1-3. TRBV21-1 is a pseudogene. The DNA for the CDR3 is TGTGCCAGCAGCAAAGAGGGGGGGATCTCTGGAAACACCATATATTTT. Translation: CASSKEGGISGNTIYF.